The T cell receptor (beta chain) under discussion was sequenced for a study of T cells in Graves' hyperthyroidism and ophthalmopathy. About the study: It was at initial diagnosis, before any treatment, that peripheral blood was collected.

Exclusion of patients followed from uncontrolled infection, other autoimmune disease, pregnancy or lactation. TCR beta CDR3 regions were amplified from RNA. First-round RT-PCR of the TCR CDR3 relied on the HTBI primer set. TCRdb re-called the multiplex PCR reads through MiXCR, storing one row per CDR3 protein. The sample has about half a million distinct CDR3 sequences; around a fifth are singletons. A word on this clonotype: Its antigen remains unidentified. An end of the junction does not agree with germline; a read error may underlie this.

Study-level results: The model identified upcoming ophthalmopathy a median approximately 6.5 months ahead of onset.

Sequenced input: blood. This TCR was recovered from a woman aged 70-85 years with Graves' ophthalmopathy.

CDR3 amino acids: CASSPGRLAGGPGQVDEQFF. The CDR3, as DNA: TGCGCCAGCTCTCCCGGGAGGCTAGCGGGAGGCCCGGGCCAGGTCGATGAGCAGTTCTTC. The rearrangement uses TRBV9 and TRBJ2-1, with TRBD2 matching 11 bases. This CDR3 has 20 residues. Germline lookup yields CDR1 SGDLS and CDR2 YYNGEE.